This is a list of T cell receptor beta chains from one sample in a study of T cell changes during pregnancy in multiple sclerosis. Data came from immunoSEQ multiplex PCR; TCRdb stores just in-frame clones and leaves some out. The table lists tens of thousands of clones, approximately 86% of them singletons. Material: CD4+ T cells from peripheral blood mononuclear cells, obtained in the third trimester of pregnancy. The receptors shown here come from a female donor with multiple sclerosis, enrolled in a pregnancy study. CDR3s include the opening cysteine and the closing phenylalanine or tryptophan. The D gene is left open where the match is weak. Clone size is stated in some rows and not others, as once, few, many or a class when expanded.

j_gene: TRBJ2-7; v_gene: TRBV28; d_gene: TRBD2; abundance: -; CDR3aa: CASRRDGAIGSGGEQYF; CDR3nt: TGTGCCAGCAGACGCGACGGGGCAATAGGCAGCGGGGGCGAGCAGTACTTC
j_gene: TRBJ2-1; v_gene: TRBV6-5; d_gene: -; abundance: -; CDR3aa: CASSYSEGVEQFF; CDR3nt: TGTGCCAGCAGTTACTCGGAAGGGGTTGAGCAGTTCTTC
j_gene: TRBJ1-3; v_gene: TRBV19; d_gene: -; abundance: -; CDR3aa: CASSESSGNTIYF; CDR3nt: TGTGCCAGTAGTGAGAGCTCTGGAAACACCATATATTTT
j_gene: TRBJ1-1; v_gene: TRBV6-5; d_gene: -; abundance: -; CDR3aa: CATQWGGAGTEAFF; CDR3nt: TGTGCCACCCAGTGGGGGGGCGCAGGGACTGAAGCTTTCTTT
j_gene: TRBJ2-6; v_gene: TRBV9; d_gene: -; abundance: -; CDR3aa: CASSFTGSGANVLTF; CDR3nt: TGTGCCAGCAGCTTCACAGGCTCTGGGGCCAACGTCCTGACTTTC
j_gene: TRBJ2-5; v_gene: TRBV18; d_gene: TRBD2; abundance: -; CDR3aa: CASSPREAEKTQYF; CDR3nt: TGTGCCAGCTCACCTCGGGAGGCGGAGAAGACCCAGTACTTC
j_gene: TRBJ1-2; v_gene: TRBV5-1; d_gene: -; abundance: -; CDR3aa: CASSLERGNYGYTF; CDR3nt: TGCGCCAGCAGCTTGGAACGGGGAAACTATGGCTACACCTTC
j_gene: TRBJ2-7; v_gene: TRBV5-6; d_gene: -; abundance: once; CDR3aa: CASSLADRSEQYF; CDR3nt: TGTGCCAGCAGCTTAGCGGACCGATCCGAGCAGTACTTC
j_gene: TRBJ1-4; v_gene: TRBV10-3; d_gene: -; abundance: -; CDR3aa: CAIRRTVYEKLFF; CDR3nt: TGTGCCATCAGAAGGACAGTGTATGAAAAACTGTTTTTT
j_gene: TRBJ2-7; v_gene: TRBV11-2; d_gene: TRBD2; abundance: -; CDR3aa: CASSPVRRESGVVYEQYF; CDR3nt: TGTGCCAGCAGCCCCGTCAGGCGGGAGTCCGGGGTGGTCTACGAGCAGTACTTC
j_gene: TRBJ2-5; v_gene: TRBV5-6; d_gene: TRBD1; abundance: few; CDR3aa: CASSLFWTGTEETQYF; CDR3nt: TGTGCCAGCAGCTTGTTTTGGACAGGGACCGAAGAGACCCAGTACTTC
j_gene: TRBJ1-1; v_gene: TRBV5-1; d_gene: -; abundance: -; CDR3aa: CASSLGGVSEAFF; CDR3nt: TGCGCCAGCAGCTTGGGCGGGGTTTCTGAAGCTTTCTTT
j_gene: TRBJ2-7; v_gene: TRBV5-1; d_gene: -; abundance: -; CDR3aa: CASSIGRLVRGHEQYF; CDR3nt: TGCGCCAGCAGCATCGGGAGATTAGTACGAGGCCACGAGCAGTACTTC
j_gene: TRBJ1-5; v_gene: TRBV19; d_gene: TRBD1; abundance: -; CDR3aa: CASSVRGLGNQPQHF; CDR3nt: TGTGCCAGTAGTGTCAGGGGGCTGGGGAATCAGCCCCAGCATTTT
j_gene: TRBJ2-1; v_gene: TRBV19; d_gene: TRBD2; abundance: -; CDR3aa: CASGLADSSYNEQFF; CDR3nt: TGTGCCAGTGGACTAGCGGATAGCTCCTACAATGAGCAGTTCTTC
j_gene: TRBJ2-5; v_gene: TRBV27; d_gene: -; abundance: -; CDR3aa: CASGGQGQETQYF; CDR3nt: TGTGCCAGCGGAGGGCAGGGCCAAGAGACCCAGTACTTC
j_gene: TRBJ2-5; v_gene: TRBV7-7; d_gene: TRBD2; abundance: -; CDR3aa: CASSLGPSGHQETQYF; CDR3nt: TGTGCCAGCAGCTTAGGGCCTAGCGGGCACCAAGAGACCCAGTACTTC
j_gene: TRBJ1-2; v_gene: TRBV27; d_gene: TRBD1; abundance: -; CDR3aa: CASSFSPPRGRFGYTF; CDR3nt: TGTGCCAGCAGTTTTTCTCCGCCCAGGGGGCGTTTTGGCTACACCTTC